The clone carrying this T cell receptor beta chain occurred once. The sample contains more than one DNA sequence encoding this CDR3. This entry comes from a study of blood T cell repertoires in COVID-19. Study summary: The samples span acute and convalescent COVID-19 from the United States, Italy and Spain. From T cells, B-cell-depleted T cells, or PBMCs came the material, which was cDNA or gDNA.

This CDR3 has 11 amino acids. From germline, CDR1 is SGHRS and CDR2 YFSETQ. V was pared by 2 bases and J by 4 bases, with 3 bases between. As handled by the study authors: Estimation of nucleated cell counts relied on the amplification of reference gene primers. The repertoire was sequenced with immunoSEQ multiplex PCR; TCRdb's copy has only in-frame clones and lacks some. V and J calls and clone size are copied from that table; D and trimming were computed from the DNA. The profile shows approximately 290,000 clones, around 90% of them singletons. Material for sequencing was peripheral blood. The TCR was taken from a man aged 18 to 29 with active or convalescent COVID-19. The chain has TRBV5-1 and TRBJ2-5; D remains unclear. CDR3 loop: CASSFRETQYF. The DNA of the CDR3 is TGCGCCAGCAGCTTTAGAGAGACCCAGTACTTC.